The TCR beta chain under discussion was sequenced for a study of CD8 T cell repertoires and HIV-1 epitope variants. Study context: Twenty-five autologous and known Gag and Nef epitope variant peptides each stimulated T cells separately. Tested: three Gag epitope families, Nef HW9 and YT9. Enriched T cells were co-cultured with equal numbers of autologous T cell-negative antigen-presenting cells.

Comment on this clone: Its specificity is unknown.

V shed 2 bases and J shed 8 bases, with 16 bases lying between them. This CDR3 region has 15 residues. Looked up from germline, CDR1 is MGHRA and CDR2 is YSYEKL. Profiled with immunoSEQ multiplex PCR; TCRdb holds only in-frame clones, not every one. This table holds roughly 4,900 clones, roughly two thirds found once. Study-wide results and limits: Most of the nine antigen-specific clonotypes appeared cross-reactive to autologous or escape variants.

What was sequenced was cultured CD8+ T cells derived from PBMCs. This chain links TRBV4-1 with TRBJ2-1, with D possibly being TRBD2 (7 bases). This sequence originates from a male donor with HIV. The CDR3 DNA sequence: TGCGCCAGCAGCCAACTTATACAGGGAGGGGATGAGCAGTTCTTC. Translated: CASSQLIQGGDEQFF.